These 11 T cell receptor beta chains were sequenced from one sample in a study of technical replicates of blood from several donors. Here immunoSEQ multiplex PCR was the method, and the copy in TCRdb shows in-frame clones only, minus some. The data show 80,000 or so clones, around 95% seen once. Sequencing input: T cells isolated from PBMCs. All receptors derive from a human donor in good health.

The chain joins TRBV7-9 to TRBJ1-4; no clear D. CDR1 and CDR2 (germline): SEHNR, FQNEAQ (reference sequence). The CDR3 is made up of 13 amino acids. V lost 3 bases and J lost 12, with 14 bases in between. Here the CDR3 DNA reads TGTGCCAGCAGCTTGACGTGGGGAGACGAACTGTTTTTT. It codes for CASSLTWGDELFF.

The chain links TRBV9 to TRBJ2-7; 10 bases map to TRBD1. J lost 2 bases, V lost 3 bases, and 8 bases had no gene match. The germline CDR1 and CDR2 sequences are SGDLS and YYNGEE. CDR3 length: 16 amino acids. CDR3 sequence reads: CASSAGAGTGAYEQYF. CDR3 nucleotide sequence: TGTGCCAGCAGCGCCGGAGCCGGGACAGGGGCCTACGAGCAGTACTTC.

This rearrangement joins TRBV5-8 to TRBJ2-5, with a possible D match to TRBD1 (5 bases). V gave up 2 bases and J gave up 2 bases, with 13 bases separating them. The CDR3 covers 15 residues. In germline, CDR1 is SGHTS, CDR2 YDEGEE. In DNA, the CDR3 is TGTGCCAGCAGCTTCCCCTTAGGGGTTCAAGAGACCCAGTACTTC. It encodes CASSFPLGVQETQYF.

The chain employs TRBV14 and TRBJ2-2, with 11 bases aligning to TRBD1. The CDR3 has 15 amino acids. Looked up from germline, CDR1 is SGHDN and CDR2 is FVKESK. J lost 5 bases, V lost 4 bases, and 3 bases had no gene match. The CDR3 reads CASSLGQGATGELFF. CDR3 DNA: TGTGCCAGCAGCCTCGGACAGGGGGCAACCGGGGAGCTGTTTTTT.

The genes are TRBV6-5 and TRBJ2-7, with 7 bases fitting TRBD2. Losses at the gene ends were 10 bases for V and 4 bases for J; bases not matched to a gene: 16. This CDR3 spans 15 amino acids. CDR1 MNHEY and CDR2 SVGAGI come from the germline V gene. In DNA form, the CDR3 reads TGTGCCACCCATTACGTATCGGGAGGAAGGTACGAGCAGTACTTC. It codes for CATHYVSGGRYEQYF.

The rearrangement joins TRBV29-1 to TRBJ2-4; 12 positions agree with TRBD1. The CDR3 runs to 16 residues. V gave up 5 bases and J gave up 2 bases; unmatched junction bases: 7. Germline lookup yields CDR1 SQVTM and CDR2 ANQGSEA. The CDR3 bases are TGCAGCGTTATTGAGGGGACAGGGGGCTCCAAAAACATTCAGTACTTC. Protein: CSVIEGTGGSKNIQYF.

The chain is built from TRBV5-1 and TRBJ2-3, with 10 positions matching TRBD2. Unmatched junction bases numbered 12, after V lost 4 bases and J lost 4 bases. The germline gives CDR1 SGHRS, CDR2 YFSETQ. This CDR3 spans 17 amino acids. The chain's CDR3 is CASSPGSSGRGADTQYF. CDR3 nucleotide sequence: TGCGCCAGCAGCCCTGGTTCTAGCGGGAGAGGGGCAGATACGCAGTATTTT.

The genes are TRBV28 and TRBJ2-1, with D perhaps TRBD2 (6 bases). The CDR3 is 14 amino acids. In germline, CDR1 is MDHEN, CDR2 SYDVKM. The germline V and J ends were trimmed by 10 bases and 0 bases, with 13 bases remaining between them. CDR3 nucleotide sequence: TGTGCCACTCAGGAGACTAGCTCCTACAATGAGCAGTTCTTC. This translates into CATQETSSYNEQFF.

V usage is TRBV28 and J usage is TRBJ2-5; weak D call: TRBD1 (7 bases). In germline, CDR1 is MDHEN, CDR2 SYDVKM. Trimming cost V 6 bases and J 0 bases, with 14 bases left between them. The CDR3 has 15 residues. The CDR3 reads CASRRDRLYQETQYF. CDR3 in DNA: TGTGCCAGCAGGCGGGACAGATTGTACCAAGAGACCCAGTACTTC.

The genes are TRBV2 and TRBJ2-7; the match to TRBD2 covers 8 bases. Germline loops: CDR1 SNHLY, CDR2 FYNNEI. Trimming cost V 5 bases and J 2 bases; bases outside gene matches: 8. The CDR3 length is 15 residues. CDR3 region: CASSPFTSGTYEQYF. The CDR3 bases are TGTGCCAGCAGTCCGTTCACTAGCGGTACCTACGAGCAGTACTTC.

The chain combines TRBV6-5 with TRBJ1-5; D is unresolved. There are 12 residues in the CDR3. The V gene lost 6 bases and the J gene lost 5 bases, with 8 bases spanning the gap. CDR1 and CDR2 from the germline V gene are MNHEY and SVGAGI. The CDR3: CASSHPDQPQHF. DNA for the CDR3: TGTGCCAGCAGCCATCCAGATCAGCCCCAGCATTTT.